The 20 T cell receptor beta chains presented below share a single source sample, sequenced in a study of cytomegalovirus exposure and HLA in healthy donors. Vbeta (60) and Jbeta (13) primers were used in the PCR. Data came from immunoSEQ multiplex PCR; TCRdb stores just in-frame clones and leaves some out. Found here are fewer than 200,000 clones, roughly 79% of them singletons; the top ten hold roughly 1.2%. Sequenced input: PBMCs. These receptors all stem from a woman aged 45-60 years in good health and CMV-seronegative.

This chain links TRBV18 with TRBJ1-4; no reliable D call. The length of the CDR3 is 14 residues. CDR1 KGHSH and CDR2 LQKENI come from the germline V gene. V was cut by 3 bases and J by 4 bases, with 9 bases left in between. CDR3 loop: CASSPGTSNEKLFF. The CDR3 DNA follows: TGTGCCAGCTCACCGGGCACTAGTAATGAAAAACTGTTTTTT.

The CDR3 loop reads CASSYPGLPSSYNEQFF. As DNA, the CDR3 is TGTGCCAGCAGCTACCCGGGACTACCGAGCTCCTACAATGAGCAGTTCTTC. V usage is TRBV7-2 and J usage is TRBJ2-1, with TRBD2 matching 7 bases. V dropped 4 bases and J dropped 0; count of bases not matched to a gene: 9. Germline values: CDR1 SGHTA, CDR2 FQGNSA. The CDR3 has 17 amino acids.

J is TRBJ2-7 and V is TRBV30; 8 bases are shared with TRBD1. The CDR3 runs 14 residues. In germline, CDR1 is GTSNPN, CDR2 SVGIG (reference sequence). With V trimmed by 1 base and J by 6 bases, 8 bases remained unmatched. CDR3 nucleotides: TGTGCCTGGAGTGGACAGGGGAGGTTGGGCGAGCAGTACTTC. As protein: CAWSGQGRLGEQYF. Full variable domain (outside the CDR3, taken from reference TRBV30 and TRBJ2-7): SQTIHQWPATLVQPVGSPLSLECTVEGTSNPNLYWYRQAAGRGLQLLFYSVGIGQISSEVPQNLSASRPQDRQFILSSKKLLLSDSGFYLCAWSGQGRLGEQYFGPGTRLTVT.

The V call is TRBV5-6, the J call TRBJ1-5, with D unresolved. The CDR3 runs to 14 residues. V was pared by 1 base and J by 0 bases, with 5 bases between. CDR1 and CDR2 from the germline V gene are SGHDT and YYEEEE. The CDR3 DNA reads TGTGCCAGCAGCTTGCCGGGTAGCAATCAGCCCCAGCATTTT. Encoded protein: CASSLPGSNQPQHF.

The V and J genes are TRBV7-2 and TRBJ2-1, with 11 nucleotides matching TRBD2. The trim removed 5 bases at V and 6 bases at J, leaving 9 bases unmatched. Germline V gene lookup returns CDR1 SGHTA and CDR2 FQGNSA. This CDR3 contains 16 residues. The CDR3, as DNA: TGTGCCAGCAGCCTGAGTAGCGGGAGGGTTGGCAATGAGCAGTTCTTC. Protein product: CASSLSSGRVGNEQFF.

Only one count was recorded for this clone. CDR3 protein: CSVVSVSNTEAFF. Here the CDR3 DNA reads TGCAGCGTTGTGTCTGTTTCGAACACTGAAGCTTTCTTT. The chain combines TRBV29-1 with TRBJ1-1, with D unclear. The V and J ends lost 4 bases and 1 base respectively, with 10 bases between them. The CDR3 is 13 residues long. Germline CDR1 reads SQVTM; CDR2 reads ANQGSEA. The variable domain in full, with the rest retrieved from reference TRBV29-1 and TRBJ1-1, is SAVISQKPSRDICQRGTSLTIQCQVDSQVTMMFWYRQQPGQSLTLIATANQGSEATYESGFVIDKFPISRPNLTFSTLTVSNMSPEDSSIYLCSVVSVSNTEAFFGQGTRLTVV.

The chain is built from TRBV27 and TRBJ2-5, with D perhaps matching TRBD1 (5 bases). The end of the DNA fits TRBJ2-7 better, so the J call may be wrong. Looked up from germline, CDR1 is MNHEY and CDR2 is SMNVEV (reference sequence). The CDR3 contains 12 residues. The CDR3 coding sequence is TGTGCCAGCAGTTTAAGGGGCTACGAGCAGTACTTC. It is translated as CASSLRGYEQYF.

This chain joins TRBV30 and TRBJ2-3, with TRBD2 identical over 12 bases. Unmatched junction bases numbered 10, after V lost 4 bases and J lost 8 bases. The CDR3 totals 15 residues. In germline, CDR1 is GTSNPN, CDR2 SVGIG (reference sequence). CDR3 in amino acids: CAWTERRTSGITQYF. The CDR3 DNA follows: TGTGCCTGGACGGAGAGGCGGACTAGCGGGATTACGCAGTATTTT.

This chain links TRBV28 with TRBJ1-1; 7 nucleotides line up with TRBD1. V was clipped by 6 bases and J by 4 bases; unmatched bases: 8. This CDR3 has 14 residues. Per the germline V gene, CDR1 is MDHEN and CDR2 is SYDVKM. The CDR3: CASRSGQLSTEAFF. CDR3 bases: TGTGCCAGCAGATCGGGACAGTTGAGCACTGAAGCTTTCTTT.

The CDR3 nucleotides are TGTGCCAGCAGCTTAGAGGGACTACAGCCCCAGCATTTT. Its protein is CASSLEGLQPQHF. This rearrangement joins TRBV7-9 to TRBJ1-5; D might be TRBD1 (5 bases). With 1 base removed from V and 7 bases from J, the gap between germline ends came to 8 bases. The CDR3 runs to 13 residues. CDR1 and CDR2 (germline): SEHNR, FQNEAQ (reference sequence).

The rearrangement links TRBV7-9 to TRBJ2-7; TRBD2 agrees at 12 bases. The CDR3 consists of 15 residues. Germline lookup yields CDR1 SEHNR and CDR2 FQNEAQ (reference sequence). Trimming removed 5 bases from V and 6 bases from J; junction bases left unmatched: 8. Here the CDR3 DNA reads TGTGCCAGCAGCCCCAGACTAGCGGGAGCCTCCGAGCAGTACTTC. Its protein is CASSPRLAGASEQYF.

This clone appeared a single time. The rearrangement joins TRBV5-8 to TRBJ2-7; 7 nucleotides line up with TRBD2. The CDR3 covers 15 residues. CDR1 and CDR2 from the germline V gene are SGHTS and YDEGEE. Trimming at V came to 0 bases and at J to 7 bases, leaving 10 bases not matched to a gene. The CDR3 region has the DNA TGTGCCAGCAGCTTGGGGCGGGGCGGGAGTGAAGAGCAGTACTTC. Translated, it gives CASSLGRGGSEEQYF.

The chain has TRBV5-4 and TRBJ1-1, with a weak D call TRBD1 (6 bases). The CDR3 has 15 residues. The V gene lost 0 bases and the J gene lost 2 bases, with 11 bases spanning the gap. Germline values: CDR1 SGHNT, CDR2 YYREEE (reference sequence). The CDR3 bases are TGTGCCAGCAGCTTGGCCGCAGGGGAAAACACTGAAGCTTTCTTT. Translation gives CASSLAAGENTEAFF. The full variable domain, with the rest looked up from reference TRBV5-4 and TRBJ1-1, is ETGVTQSPTHLIKTRGQQVTLRCSSQSGHNTVSWYQQALGQGPQFIFQYYREEENGRGNFPPRFSGLQFPNYSSELNVNALELDDSALYLCASSLAAGENTEAFFGQGTRLTVV.

Here the CDR3 DNA reads TGCGCCAGCAGCCAAAATAGCGGGGGAGACGAGACCCAGTACTTC. Translating it yields CASSQNSGGDETQYF. The gene calls are TRBV4-3 and TRBJ2-5; the match to TRBD2 covers 9 bases. V shed 2 bases, J shed 5 bases, and the junction held 6 bases outside the gene matches. The length of the CDR3 is 15 residues. CDR1 and CDR2 (germline): LGHNA, YSLEER.

Only a few counts were recorded for this clone. The rearrangement joins TRBV4-3 to TRBJ2-1; 10 bases match TRBD2. J was trimmed by 5 bases and V by 5 bases; bases with no gene match: 6. The CDR3 length is 15 residues. Germline V gene sequence: CDR1 LGHNA, CDR2 YSLEER. CDR3 region: CASSYSGGRDNEQFF. The CDR3 DNA sequence: TGCGCCAGCAGCTATAGCGGGGGGCGGGACAATGAGCAGTTCTTC.

The V gene is TRBV27, the J gene TRBJ2-1; a weak D match, TRBD2 (6 bases). This CDR3 region has 15 residues. V lost 5 bases to trimming and J lost 3 bases, with 14 bases between them. From germline, CDR1 is MNHEY and CDR2 SMNVEV (reference sequence). In DNA form, the CDR3 reads TGTGCCAGCAGTCTTCGGGACTGGGGCTACAATGAGCAGTTCTTC. Translating it yields CASSLRDWGYNEQFF.

The CDR3 loop reads CASSLLTDTQYF. The CDR3 nucleotides read TGTGCCAGCAGCTTACTCACAGATACGCAGTATTTT. The chain combines TRBV7-2 with TRBJ2-3, with D uncertain. V lost 2 bases to trimming and J lost 2 bases, with 2 bases between them. There are 12 residues in the CDR3. Germline CDR1 is SGHTA and CDR2 is FQGNSA.

The chain employs TRBV5-6 and TRBJ1-2, with 8 bases fitting TRBD1. Germline V gene lookup returns CDR1 SGHDT and CDR2 YYEEEE. The CDR3 spans 13 residues. Germline trimming cut 5 bases from V and 8 bases from J; bases unmatched to any gene: 8. The DNA of the CDR3 is TGTGCCAGCAGTCCCGACAGGGGACTGGGCTACACCTTC. Protein product: CASSPDRGLGYTF.

This clone came up a few times. V and J are TRBV7-9 and TRBJ1-4; D gene ambiguous. Looked up from germline, CDR1 is SEHNR and CDR2 is FQNEAQ (reference sequence). Trimming cost V 5 bases and J 8 bases, with 15 bases left between them. The CDR3 runs 14 residues. CDR3 sequence (DNA): TGTGCCAGCAGCCCAAACGTTGGAGGGGAAAAACTGTTTTTT. Its translation is CASSPNVGGEKLFF.

This chain joins TRBV4-3 and TRBJ2-7; 11 bases agree with TRBD2. Germline V gene data show CDR1 as LGHNA and CDR2 as YSLEER. J gave up 3 bases and V 3 bases, and 4 bases lay outside the gene matches. The CDR3 contains 15 residues. The CDR3 sequence: CASSQGLAAHYEQYF. The CDR3 bases are TGCGCCAGCAGCCAGGGACTAGCGGCCCACTACGAGCAGTACTTC.